The T cell receptor beta chain under discussion was sequenced for a study of T-cell memory formation after mild COVID-19. Constant-segment primers were used for 5'RACE, and the resulting TCR alpha and TCR beta cDNA libraries carried sample barcodes and UMIs. In TCRdb, the 5' RACE reads were re-called with MiXCR into one record per CDR3 protein. The table shows more than 250,000 distinct CDR3 sequences, with approximately 15% occurring only once. The table lists this clonotype with many counts. What it binds is not known. Broader study findings: Clones that got smaller from day 15 to 85 had even CD4/CD8, while clones growing later tipped toward CD4+.

V shed 4 bases and J 6 bases; nucleotides not matched to a gene: 6. The CDR3 runs 13 residues. From germline, CDR1 is SGHRS and CDR2 YFSETQ. The sample consisted of PBMCs or a T cell subset sorted from them (not recorded which). The clonotype comes from a man aged 18 to 30 who had mild COVID-19 (a few samples of this study predate the infection). Cell type and time point are not known. The chain joins TRBV5-1 to TRBJ2-7, with TRBD1 matching over 8 bases. The CDR3 region has the DNA TGCGCCAGCAGCCCCGGACAGGGAGGCGAGCAGTACTTC. As protein: CASSPGQGGEQYF.